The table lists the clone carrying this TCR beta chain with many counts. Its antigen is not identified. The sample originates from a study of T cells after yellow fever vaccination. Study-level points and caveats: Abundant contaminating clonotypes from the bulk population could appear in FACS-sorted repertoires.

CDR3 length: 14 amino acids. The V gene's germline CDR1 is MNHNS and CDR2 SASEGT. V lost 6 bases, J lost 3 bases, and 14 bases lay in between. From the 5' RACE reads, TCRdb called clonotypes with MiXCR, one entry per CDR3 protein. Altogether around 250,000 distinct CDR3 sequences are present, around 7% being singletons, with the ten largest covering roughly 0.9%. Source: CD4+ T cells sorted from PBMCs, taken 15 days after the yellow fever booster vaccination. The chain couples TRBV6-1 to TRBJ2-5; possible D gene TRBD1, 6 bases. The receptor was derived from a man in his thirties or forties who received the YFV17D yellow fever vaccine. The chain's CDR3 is CASSNTGFKETQYF. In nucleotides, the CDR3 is TGTGCCAGCAGCAACACAGGGTTTAAAGAGACCCAGTACTTC.